This note documents a single TCR beta chain sequence. The specificity of this receptor is unknown. Per-base quality was not reported, and no clone a single base away is much larger than it. The CDR3 runs 15 residues from the cysteine to the phenylalanine. Left in the record is the CDR3 DNA by itself, 45 bases read in frame from the first base. Per the germline V gene, SNHLY is the CDR1 and FYNNEI is the CDR2. The germline ends are 13 bases apart after V is trimmed by 4 bases and J by 4 bases. TCRbeta CDR3 regions were amplified from genomic DNA using the immunoSEQ Assay, a bias-controlled multiplex PCR. As for how the authors treated the data: Within the assay, amplification of reference gene primers was used to estimate how many nucleated cells each sample contained. Sequence reads were collapsed and filtered to measure the absolute abundance of every unique TCRbeta CDR3 rearrangement. For each sample, productive Simpson clonality was calculated by taking the square root of Simpson's diversity index across productive rearrangements. TCRdb took this table from immuneACCESS and kept in-frame rearrangements with V and J called. Such tables lack part of the clones; where checked against another copy, unresolved V genes explain under half of the gap, and the rest is unexplained. From that table come the V and J calls and clone size; the DNA was used to work out D and trimming. This sample comprises some 260,000 clones, approximately 80% of them detected only once. Nearly 9% of the sample goes to the ten largest clones.

These data come from a study of blood T cell repertoires in COVID-19 (dated by TCRdb to the early 2020s). For context, the study as a whole: Samples covering the acute and convalescent phases of COVID-19 were provided by collaborators in the United States, Italy and Spain. The repertoires were made available in a free public database intended to serve as a resource for research on the immune response to SARS-CoV-2. The sample metadata nearly always contained a de-identified subject ID, COVID-19 status, age in years and sex. The dataset comprised deeply sampled blood TCRbeta repertoires from subjects exposed to, actively infected with, or recovered from COVID-19. Where HLA class I and class II types were available, the types were taken from metadata supplied by the sample provider, not from assay-based typing. Samples were obtained from the ongoing ImmuneRACE study (first 160 participants) and from 1,254 subjects provided by 6 global collaborators. The prospective study material was composed of cDNA or gDNA derived from T cells, B-cell-depleted T cells, or PBMCs. Overall study outcomes, separate from this receptor: Clinical and demographic metadata were provided uncurated, with the amount varying by source and participant.

Each collaborating institution followed its own protocols to collect whole blood in K2EDTA tubes. Collaborator samples were shipped for TCRbeta analysis as frozen whole blood, isolated PBMCs, or DNA extracted from either sample type. Recombination linked TRBV2 to TRBJ2-2; the D gene is possibly TRBD2, with 5 bases matching. Sequenced material: peripheral blood. The clonotype originates from a man older than 75 with acute or convalescent COVID-19. In nucleotides, the sequence is TGTGCCAGCAGTGGGAGGACTCGACCCACCGGGGAGCTGTTTTTT. This gives the protein CASSGRTRPTGELFF.